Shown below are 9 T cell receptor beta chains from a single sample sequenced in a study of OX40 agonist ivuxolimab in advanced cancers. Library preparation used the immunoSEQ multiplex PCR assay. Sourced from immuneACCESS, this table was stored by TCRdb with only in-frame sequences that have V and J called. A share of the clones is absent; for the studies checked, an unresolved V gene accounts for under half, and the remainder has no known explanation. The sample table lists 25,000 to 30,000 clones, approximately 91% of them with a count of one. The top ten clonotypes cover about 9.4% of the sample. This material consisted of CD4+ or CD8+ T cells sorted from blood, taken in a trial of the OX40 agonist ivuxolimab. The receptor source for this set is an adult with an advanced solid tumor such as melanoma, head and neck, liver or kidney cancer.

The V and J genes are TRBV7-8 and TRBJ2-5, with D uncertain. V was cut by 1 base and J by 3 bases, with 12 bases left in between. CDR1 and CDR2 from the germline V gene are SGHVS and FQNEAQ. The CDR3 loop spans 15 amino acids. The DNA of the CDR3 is TGTGCCAGCAGCTTAGGTCCCCGAATAGAAGAGACCCAGTACTTC. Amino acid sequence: CASSLGPRIEETQYF.

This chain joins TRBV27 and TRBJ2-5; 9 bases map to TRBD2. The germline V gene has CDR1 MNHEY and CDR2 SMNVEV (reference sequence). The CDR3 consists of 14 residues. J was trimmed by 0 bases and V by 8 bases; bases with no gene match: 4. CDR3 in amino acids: CASARLADQETQYF. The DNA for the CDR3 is TGTGCCAGCGCCCGACTAGCGGACCAAGAGACCCAGTACTTC.

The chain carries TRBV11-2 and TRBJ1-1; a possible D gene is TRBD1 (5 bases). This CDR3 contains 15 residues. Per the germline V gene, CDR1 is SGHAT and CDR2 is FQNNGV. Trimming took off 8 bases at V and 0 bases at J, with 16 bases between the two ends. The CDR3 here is CASLREGPMNTEAFF. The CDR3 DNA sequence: TGTGCCAGCTTACGAGAGGGGCCAATGAACACTGAAGCTTTCTTT. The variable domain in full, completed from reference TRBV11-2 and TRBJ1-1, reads EAGVAQSPRYKIIEKRQSVAFWCNPISGHATLYWYQQILGQGPKLLIQFQNNGVVDDSQLPKDRFSAERLKGVDSTLKIQPAKLEDSAVYLCASLREGPMNTEAFFGQGTRLTVV.

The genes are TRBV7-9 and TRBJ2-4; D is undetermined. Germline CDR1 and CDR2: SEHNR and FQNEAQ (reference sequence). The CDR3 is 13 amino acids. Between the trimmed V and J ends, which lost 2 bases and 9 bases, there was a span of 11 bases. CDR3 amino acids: CASSLTPGGIQYF. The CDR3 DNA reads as TGTGCCAGCAGCTTAACCCCCGGTGGCATTCAGTACTTC.

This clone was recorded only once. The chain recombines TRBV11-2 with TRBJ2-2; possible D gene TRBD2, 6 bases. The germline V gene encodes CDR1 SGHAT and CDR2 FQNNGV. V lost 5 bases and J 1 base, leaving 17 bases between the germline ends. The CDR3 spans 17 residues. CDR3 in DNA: TGTGCCAGCAGCATACCCCGGTGGGGGGAGAACACCGGGGAGCTGTTTTTT. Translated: CASSIPRWGENTGELFF.

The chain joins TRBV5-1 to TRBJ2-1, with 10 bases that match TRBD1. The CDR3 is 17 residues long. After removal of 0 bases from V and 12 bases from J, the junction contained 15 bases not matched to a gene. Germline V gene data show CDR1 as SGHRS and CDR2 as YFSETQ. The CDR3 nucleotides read TGCGCCAGCAGCTTGGAAGTCCCGGGACAGGGGAGGTGGGGGCAGTTCTTC. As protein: CASSLEVPGQGRWGQFF.

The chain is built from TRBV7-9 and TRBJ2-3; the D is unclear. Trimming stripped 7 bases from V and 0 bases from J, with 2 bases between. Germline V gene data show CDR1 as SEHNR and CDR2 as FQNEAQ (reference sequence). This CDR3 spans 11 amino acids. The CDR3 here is CASISTDTQYF. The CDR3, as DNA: TGTGCCAGCATTAGCACAGATACGCAGTATTTT.

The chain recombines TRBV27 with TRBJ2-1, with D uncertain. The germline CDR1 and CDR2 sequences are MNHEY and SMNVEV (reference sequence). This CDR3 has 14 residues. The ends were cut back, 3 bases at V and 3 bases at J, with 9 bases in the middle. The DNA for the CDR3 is TGTGCCAGCAGTTTCACTCTAATCTACAATGAGCAGTTCTTC. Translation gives CASSFTLIYNEQFF.

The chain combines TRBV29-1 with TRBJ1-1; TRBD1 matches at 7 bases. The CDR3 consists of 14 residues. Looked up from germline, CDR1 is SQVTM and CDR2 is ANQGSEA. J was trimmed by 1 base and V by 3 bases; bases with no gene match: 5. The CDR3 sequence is CSVDPTGANTEAFF. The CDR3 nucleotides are TGCAGCGTTGACCCCACAGGGGCGAACACTGAAGCTTTCTTT.